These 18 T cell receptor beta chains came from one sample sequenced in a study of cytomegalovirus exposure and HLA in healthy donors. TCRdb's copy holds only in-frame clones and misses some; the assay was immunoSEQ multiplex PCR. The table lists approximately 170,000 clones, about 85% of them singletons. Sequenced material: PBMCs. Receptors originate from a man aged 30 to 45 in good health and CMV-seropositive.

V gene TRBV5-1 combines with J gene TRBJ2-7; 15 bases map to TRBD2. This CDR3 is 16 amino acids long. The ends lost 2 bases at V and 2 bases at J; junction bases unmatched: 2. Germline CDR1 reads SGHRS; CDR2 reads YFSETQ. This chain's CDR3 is CASSLWTSGGAYEQYF. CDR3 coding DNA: TGCGCCAGCAGCTTATGGACTAGCGGGGGGGCCTACGAGCAGTACTTC.

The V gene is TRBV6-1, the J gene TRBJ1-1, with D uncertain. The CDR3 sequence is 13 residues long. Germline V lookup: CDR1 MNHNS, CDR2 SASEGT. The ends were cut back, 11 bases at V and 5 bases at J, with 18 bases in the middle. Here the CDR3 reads CAGRGRPGTEAFF. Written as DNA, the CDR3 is TGTGCCGGACGCGGCAGGCCGGGGACTGAAGCTTTCTTT.

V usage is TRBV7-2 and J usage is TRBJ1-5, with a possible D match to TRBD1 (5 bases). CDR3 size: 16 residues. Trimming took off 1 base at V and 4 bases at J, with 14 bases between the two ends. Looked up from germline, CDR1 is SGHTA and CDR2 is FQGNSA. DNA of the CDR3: TGTGCCAGCAGCTTAGGGGGCTGGGGGGGAAATCAGCCCCAGCATTTT. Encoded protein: CASSLGGWGGNQPQHF.

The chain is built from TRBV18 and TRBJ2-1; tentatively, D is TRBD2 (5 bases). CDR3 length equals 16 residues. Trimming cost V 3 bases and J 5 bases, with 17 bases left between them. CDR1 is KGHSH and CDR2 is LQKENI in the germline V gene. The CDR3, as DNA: TGTGCCAGCTCACCGCTCAAGAGGGCAGGCAACAATGAGCAGTTCTTC. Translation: CASSPLKRAGNNEQFF.

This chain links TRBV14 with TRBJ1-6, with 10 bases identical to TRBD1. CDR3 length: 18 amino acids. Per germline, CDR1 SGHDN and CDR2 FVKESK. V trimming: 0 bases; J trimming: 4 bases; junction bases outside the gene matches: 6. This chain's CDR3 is CASSQDRGQGWYNSPLHF. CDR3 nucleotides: TGTGCCAGCAGCCAAGATCGGGGACAGGGGTGGTATAATTCACCCCTCCACTTT.

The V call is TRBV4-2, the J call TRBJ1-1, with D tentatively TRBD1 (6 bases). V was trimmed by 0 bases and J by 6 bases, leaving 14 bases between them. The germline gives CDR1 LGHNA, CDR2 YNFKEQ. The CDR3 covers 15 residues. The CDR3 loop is CASSQDPGADAEAFF. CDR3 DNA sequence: TGTGCCAGCAGCCAAGACCCAGGGGCAGACGCTGAAGCTTTCTTT.

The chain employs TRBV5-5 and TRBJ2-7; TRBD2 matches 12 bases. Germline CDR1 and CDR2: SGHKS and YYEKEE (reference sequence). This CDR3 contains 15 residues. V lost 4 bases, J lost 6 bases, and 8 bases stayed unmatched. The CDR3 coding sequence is TGTGCCAGCAGCCCCTACCTAGCGGGGGGGCTCGAGCAGTACTTC. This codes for CASSPYLAGGLEQYF.

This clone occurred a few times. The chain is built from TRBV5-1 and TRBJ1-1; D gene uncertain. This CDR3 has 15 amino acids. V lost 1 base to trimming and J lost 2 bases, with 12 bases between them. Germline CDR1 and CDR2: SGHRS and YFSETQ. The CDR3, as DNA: TGCGCCAGCAGCTTGAACCCGGGAAGCAACACTGAAGCTTTCTTT. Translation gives CASSLNPGSNTEAFF. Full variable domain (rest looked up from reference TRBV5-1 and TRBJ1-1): KAGVTQTPRYLIKTRGQQVTLSCSPISGHRSVSWYQQTPGQGLQFLFEYFSETQRNKGNFPGRFSGRQFSNSRSEMNVSTLELGDSALYLCASSLNPGSNTEAFFGQGTRLTVV.

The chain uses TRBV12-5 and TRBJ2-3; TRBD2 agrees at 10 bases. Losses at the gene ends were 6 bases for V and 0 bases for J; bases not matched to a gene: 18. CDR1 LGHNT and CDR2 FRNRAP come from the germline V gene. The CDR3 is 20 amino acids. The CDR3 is CASGFRSGGRLVASTDTQYF. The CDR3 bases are TGTGCTAGTGGCTTCCGTAGCGGGGGGAGGTTGGTGGCAAGCACAGATACGCAGTATTTT.

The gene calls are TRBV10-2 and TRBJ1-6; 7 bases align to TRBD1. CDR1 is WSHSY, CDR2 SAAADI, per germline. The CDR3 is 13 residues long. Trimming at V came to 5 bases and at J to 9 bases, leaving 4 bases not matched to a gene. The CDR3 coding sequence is TGCGCCAGCAGTTTACAGGGGCGTTCACCCCTCCACTTT. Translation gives CASSLQGRSPLHF.

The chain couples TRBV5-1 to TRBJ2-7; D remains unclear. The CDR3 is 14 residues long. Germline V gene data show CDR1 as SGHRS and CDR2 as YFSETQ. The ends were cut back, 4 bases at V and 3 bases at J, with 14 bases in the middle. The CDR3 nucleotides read TGCGCCAGCAGCGGAGCTAATGACGGCTACGAGCAGTACTTC. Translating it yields CASSGANDGYEQYF.

For the CDR3, the DNA is TGTGCCAGCAGCCCGAGCATGAACACTGAAGCTTTCTTT. Protein sequence: CASSPSMNTEAFF. The rearrangement uses TRBV7-9 and TRBJ1-1; D call uncertain. Germline V gives CDR1 SEHNR, CDR2 FQNEAQ (reference sequence). The CDR3 loop spans 13 amino acids. V shed 5 bases and J shed 0 bases, with 7 bases lying between them.

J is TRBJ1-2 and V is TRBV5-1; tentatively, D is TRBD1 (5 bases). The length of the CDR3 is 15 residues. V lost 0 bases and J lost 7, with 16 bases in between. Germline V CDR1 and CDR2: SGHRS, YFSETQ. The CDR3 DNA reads TGCGCCAGCAGCTTGGCCGAGGCAGGGTCCCGTGGCTACACCTTC. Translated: CASSLAEAGSRGYTF.

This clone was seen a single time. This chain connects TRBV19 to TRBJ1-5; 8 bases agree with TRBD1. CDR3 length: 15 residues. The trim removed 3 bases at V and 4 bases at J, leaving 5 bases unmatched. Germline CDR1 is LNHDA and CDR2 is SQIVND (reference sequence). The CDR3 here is CASSIGRGLNQPQHF. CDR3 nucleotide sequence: TGTGCCAGTAGTATCGGCAGGGGGCTAAATCAGCCCCAGCATTTT.

The CDR3 DNA follows: TGCGCCAGCAGCCAAGAGGGACAGGGGGCGAACACTGAAGCTTTCTTT. Amino acid sequence: CASSQEGQGANTEAFF. The chain links TRBV4-1 to TRBJ1-1; 12 bases are a match to TRBD1. With V trimmed by 0 bases and J by 1 base, 0 bases remained unmatched. Germline values: CDR1 MGHRA, CDR2 YSYEKL. CDR3 length: 16 residues.

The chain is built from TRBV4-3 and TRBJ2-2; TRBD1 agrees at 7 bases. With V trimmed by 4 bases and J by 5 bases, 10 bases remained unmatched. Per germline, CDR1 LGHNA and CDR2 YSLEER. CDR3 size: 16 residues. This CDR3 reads CASSLELGQTTGELFF. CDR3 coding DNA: TGCGCCAGCAGCCTGGAGCTGGGACAGACAACCGGGGAGCTGTTTTTT.

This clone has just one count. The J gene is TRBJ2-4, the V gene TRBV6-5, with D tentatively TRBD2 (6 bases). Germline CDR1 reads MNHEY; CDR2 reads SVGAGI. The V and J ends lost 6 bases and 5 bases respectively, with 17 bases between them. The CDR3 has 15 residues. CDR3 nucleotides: TGTGCCAGCAGGGACCGGAGGGGAGGCGAAAACATTCAGTACTTC. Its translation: CASRDRRGGENIQYF.

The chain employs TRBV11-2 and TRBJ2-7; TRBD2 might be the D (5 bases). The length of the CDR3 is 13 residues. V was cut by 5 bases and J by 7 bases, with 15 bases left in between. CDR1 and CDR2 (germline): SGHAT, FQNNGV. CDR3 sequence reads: CASSPEDRLEQYF. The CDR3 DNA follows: TGTGCCAGCAGCCCGGAGGACCGCTTAGAGCAGTACTTC.